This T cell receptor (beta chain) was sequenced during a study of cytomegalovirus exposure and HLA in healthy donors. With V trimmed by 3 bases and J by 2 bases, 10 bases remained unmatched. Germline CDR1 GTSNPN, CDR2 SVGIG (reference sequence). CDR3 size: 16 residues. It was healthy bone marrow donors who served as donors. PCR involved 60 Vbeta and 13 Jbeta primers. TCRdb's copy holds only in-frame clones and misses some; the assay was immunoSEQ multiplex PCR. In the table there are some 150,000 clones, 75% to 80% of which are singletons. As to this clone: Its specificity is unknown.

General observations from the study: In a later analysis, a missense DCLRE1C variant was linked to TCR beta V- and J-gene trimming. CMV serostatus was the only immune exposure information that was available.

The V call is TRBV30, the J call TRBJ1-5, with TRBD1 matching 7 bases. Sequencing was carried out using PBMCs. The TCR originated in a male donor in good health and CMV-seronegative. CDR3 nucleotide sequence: TGTGCCTGGAGGGCCACAGGGGATCTCGGCAATCAGCCCCAGCATTTT. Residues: CAWRATGDLGNQPQHF.